This T cell receptor (beta chain) was observed in a study of regulatory T cells in long-lasting Graves disease. Overall study findings and caveats: The analysis examined peripheral blood only and excluded thyroid tissue. With persistent disease, TRBV28, TRBJ1-2 and TRBJ2-5 were the favored segments.

This CDR3 has 13 amino acids. Trimming removed 5 bases at V and 4 bases at J, with 9 bases between. This clonotype was seen ten or more times. Its antigen is as yet unknown. Time point in this sample: persistent/refractory GD, antithyroid drugs over 5 years with positive TRAb. The TCR library was prepared using RNA isolated from PBMCs. Peripheral blood, 7 to 9.5 milliliters of it, was drawn into EDTA tubes. Arm-PCR with iRepertoire HTBI primers amplified the CDR3 regions for these TCR beta libraries. The authors' processing: Analysis of the samples identified 50 to 70 TRBV and roughly 15 TRBJ segments. TCRdb itself ran the multiplex PCR reads through MiXCR, one entry per CDR3 protein. TCRdb's processing, not the study's, gives the V and J calls here. The table has some 450,000 distinct CDR3 sequences, around 22% seen once.

This rearrangement joins TRBV12-3 or TRBV12-4 to TRBJ1-3; a possible D gene is TRBD1 (5 bases). The material sequenced was peripheral blood mononuclear cells (PBMCs), taken when the disease was refractory, from a patient treated with antithyroid drugs. The source is a female donor with Graves disease. CDR3 DNA sequence: TGTGCCAGCAGTGTAAGGGGAGGAAACACCATATATTTT. This translates into CASSVRGGNTIYF.